Listed below are T cell receptor beta chains from one sample, sequenced in a study of blood T cell repertoires in COVID-19. Using immunoSEQ multiplex PCR, the repertoire was profiled, and TCRdb retains in-frame clones only, with some absent. The sample contains around 170,000 clones, under 85% of which appear only once. Source material: PBMCs or T cells enriched from blood (not recorded which). The source is a man aged 50 to 60 who had recovered from COVID-19. The CDR3 runs from the conserved cysteine through the conserved F or W. A D gene is named only where the DNA matches it firmly. Part of the rows lack a size; the others show once, few, many or a class for expanded clones.

-,TRBV11-3,TRBJ2-1,-,CASSPGSYNEQFF,TGTGCCAGCAGCCCGGGATCCTACAATGAGCAGTTCTTC
-,TRBV7-8,TRBJ1-5,few,CASSSTPATVDNQPQHF,TGTGCCAGCAGCTCCACCCCCGCGACAGTAGACAATCAGCCCCAGCATTTT
-,TRBV19,TRBJ1-1,few,CASSGQRNTEAFF,TGTGCCAGTAGTGGACAGAGGAACACTGAAGCTTTCTTT
-,TRBV29-1,TRBJ1-1,-,CSVVRHSNTEAFF,TGCAGCGTTGTGCGTCACTCGAACACTGAAGCTTTCTTT
TRBD1,TRBV7-9,TRBJ1-6,-,CASSSGQGTNSPLHF,TGTGCCAGCAGCTCGGGACAGGGAACAAATTCACCCCTCCACTTT
-,TRBV18,TRBJ1-4,-,CASSPAREKLFF,TGTGCCAGCTCACCCGCTCGGGAAAAACTGTTTTTT
-,TRBV19,TRBJ2-5,few,CASSIVSTGWEETQYF,TGTGCCAGTAGTATAGTTAGTACAGGGTGGGAAGAGACCCAGTACTTC
-,TRBV4-2,TRBJ2-7,few,CASSLVGRNEQYF,TGTGCCAGCAGCCTCGTGGGCCGCAACGAGCAGTACTTC
-,TRBV7-9,TRBJ1-1,-,CALSELPNTEAFF,TGTGCTTTGTCGGAGTTACCAAACACTGAAGCTTTCTTT
-,TRBV28,TRBJ1-6,-,CASSPSWNSPLHF,TGTGCCAGCAGTCCCAGTTGGAATTCACCCCTCCACTTT
TRBD2,TRBV28,TRBJ2-5,-,CASSLRTSGGQKTQYF,TGTGCCAGCAGCCTAAGGACTAGCGGGGGGCAGAAGACCCAGTACTTC
TRBD1,TRBV19,TRBJ1-5,-,CASSKRAPGQGAGRQPQHF,TGTGCCAGTAGTAAACGGGCACCGGGACAGGGGGCTGGGAGGCAGCCCCAGCATTTT
TRBD1,TRBV27,TRBJ2-7,-,CASSSPGQLSYEQYF,TGTGCCAGCAGTTCTCCGGGACAGCTGTCCTACGAGCAGTACTTC
TRBD2,TRBV10-2,TRBJ2-1,-,CASSTNLAGAYNEQFF,TGCGCCAGCAGTACGAACCTAGCGGGGGCATACAATGAGCAGTTCTTC
TRBD2,TRBV19,TRBJ2-1,-,CASSIDSPGGAGNEQFF,TGTGCCAGTAGTATAGATTCTCCCGGGGGGGCAGGGAATGAGCAGTTCTTC
-,TRBV10-3,TRBJ1-2,-,CAISGGSSYGYTF,TGTGCCATCAGTGGGGGCTCGTCGTATGGCTACACCTTC
-,TRBV29-1,TRBJ1-1,-,CSVDELIDTEAFF,TGCAGCGTTGATGAACTGATAGACACTGAAGCTTTCTTT
-,TRBV7-9,TRBJ1-2,-,CASSPSSYGYTF,TGTGCCAGCAGCCCCTCTTCCTATGGCTACACCTTC
-,TRBV27,TRBJ2-2,few,CASSSVNTGELFF,TGTGCCAGCAGTTCCGTGAACACCGGGGAGCTGTTTTTT
TRBD1,TRBV5-1,TRBJ1-1,-,CASSSPGQGPSNTEAFF,TGCGCCAGCAGCTCTCCGGGACAGGGCCCCTCGAACACTGAAGCTTTCTTT
-,TRBV5-1,TRBJ1-4,-,CASRRGEAREKLFF,TGCGCCAGCAGACGTGGGGAGGCGAGGGAAAAACTGTTTTTT
TRBD1,TRBV28,TRBJ1-1,-,CASRPGTGGGLNTEAFF,TGTGCCAGCAGGCCCGGGACAGGGGGCGGTTTGAACACTGAAGCTTTCTTT
-,TRBV23-1,TRBJ2-6,-,CAREGSSGANVLTF,TGCGCCCGCGAAGGGAGCTCTGGGGCCAACGTCCTGACTTTC
TRBD1,TRBV19,TRBJ1-1,-,CASSPGDRGGTEAFF,TGTGCCAGTAGTCCGGGGGACAGGGGGGGCACTGAAGCTTTCTTT
-,TRBV7-2,TRBJ1-2,-,CASIDRQDYGYTF,TGTGCCAGCATCGACAGGCAGGACTATGGCTACACCTTC
-,TRBV5-1,TRBJ2-5,-,CASSLGQWAFQETQYF,TGCGCCAGCAGCTTGGGTCAGTGGGCATTCCAAGAGACCCAGTACTTC
-,TRBV5-5,TRBJ2-1,-,CASSLLRSEQFF,TGTGCCAGCAGCTTGCTTCGCAGTGAGCAGTTCTTC
-,TRBV18,TRBJ2-1,-,CASSPYREKGMEQFF,TGTGCCAGCTCACCGTACAGGGAAAAGGGCATGGAGCAGTTCTTC
TRBD1,TRBV6-5,TRBJ1-2,-,CASSPQQGIGYGYTF,TGTGCCAGCAGTCCGCAACAGGGGATAGGCTATGGCTACACCTTC
-,TRBV9,TRBJ1-2,-,CASSVFPEAPTF,TGTGCCAGCAGCGTATTTCCTGAGGCACCGACCTTC
TRBD1,TRBV11-2,TRBJ1-3,-,CASSLIGQGGNTIYF,TGTGCCAGCAGCCTGATCGGACAGGGCGGAAACACCATATATTTT
-,TRBV9,TRBJ2-7,few,CASSVGTGFYEQYF,TGTGCCAGCAGCGTAGGTACAGGATTCTACGAGCAGTACTTC
-,TRBV4-2,TRBJ1-6,-,CASSLHSGGNSPLHF,TGTGCCAGCAGCCTCCACAGCGGTGGGAATTCACCCCTCCACTTT
TRBD1,TRBV18,TRBJ1-5,-,CASSPDRASGNQPQHF,TGTGCCAGCTCGCCTGACAGGGCCTCGGGCAATCAGCCCCAGCATTTT
-,TRBV2,TRBJ1-2,-,CASSELVSNYGYTF,TGTGCCAGCAGTGAGTTGGTTAGCAACTATGGCTACACCTTC
-,TRBV19,TRBJ2-1,few,CASSIDRGNEQFF,TGTGCCAGTAGTATAGATCGCGGCAATGAGCAGTTCTTC
-,TRBV6-5,TRBJ1-1,-,CASTNNRESEAFF,TGTGCCAGCACTAATAACAGGGAGTCTGAAGCTTTCTTT
TRBD2,TRBV5-1,TRBJ2-7,-,CASSARSGGPTSEQYF,TGCGCCAGCAGCGCGAGATCGGGGGGGCCGACTTCCGAGCAGTACTTC
TRBD1,TRBV5-5,TRBJ1-6,-,CASSWGDRGNSPLHF,TGTGCCAGCAGCTGGGGGGACAGGGGTAATTCACCCCTCCACTTT
TRBD1,TRBV7-2,TRBJ1-2,-,CASSLGQGVYYGYTF,TGTGCCAGCAGCCTAGGACAGGGGGTCTACTATGGCTACACCTTC
TRBD1,TRBV5-6,TRBJ1-2,-,CASSLVEGARYGYTF,TGTGCCAGCAGCTTGGTTGAGGGGGCTCGCTATGGCTACACCTTC
TRBD2,TRBV24-1,TRBJ2-1,-,CATQPNSGDSYNEQFF,TGTGCCACCCAGCCGAATAGCGGGGACTCCTACAATGAGCAGTTCTTC
-,TRBV10-2,TRBJ2-7,-,CASSGGGDGEQYF,TGCGCCAGCAGTGGAGGGGGGGATGGCGAGCAGTACTTC
TRBD1,TRBV10-3,TRBJ1-2,once,CAITGTGLGYGYTF,TGTGCCATCACGGGGACAGGGTTAGGCTATGGCTACACCTTC
TRBD2,TRBV19,TRBJ2-3,-,CASSIDAGGTDTQYF,TGTGCCAGTAGTATAGACGCGGGGGGCACAGATACGCAGTATTTT
-,TRBV5-6,TRBJ1-5,-,CASSLVENSNQPQHF,TGTGCCAGCAGCTTGGTTGAGAATAGCAATCAGCCCCAGCATTTT
-,TRBV19,TRBJ2-5,-,CASSTNRVRQETQYF,TGTGCCAGTAGTACAAACAGGGTACGGCAAGAGACCCAGTACTTC
TRBD1,TRBV5-1,TRBJ2-2,-,CASSSGDRAGIGELFF,TGCGCCAGCAGCTCCGGGGACAGGGCTGGAATCGGGGAGCTGTTTTTT
-,TRBV7-5,TRBJ1-2,-,CARTPNAENYGYTF,TGTGCCAGAACACCGAATGCGGAGAACTATGGCTACACCTTC
-,TRBV19,TRBJ1-4,-,CASSRQIRNEKLFF,TGTGCCAGTAGTAGACAGATACGAAATGAAAAACTGTTTTTT
TRBD1,TRBV9,TRBJ1-5,-,CASSSTGAGNQPQHF,TGTGCCAGCAGCTCCACAGGGGCGGGCAATCAGCCCCAGCATTTT
-,TRBV28,TRBJ1-5,-,CASSFGGGGPNQPQHF,TGTGCCAGCAGTTTTGGGGGAGGAGGCCCGAATCAGCCCCAGCATTTT
-,TRBV11-2,TRBJ1-6,-,CASSLLGAQASPLHF,TGTGCCAGCAGCTTACTGGGGGCGCAAGCCTCACCCCTCCACTTT
TRBD1,TRBV4-1,TRBJ1-2,-,CASSHRTGENYGYTF,TGCGCCAGCAGCCATAGGACAGGGGAGAACTATGGCTACACCTTC
-,TRBV20-1,TRBJ1-2,few,CSASGSTNYGYTF,TGCAGTGCTAGTGGTAGCACTAACTATGGCTACACCTTC
-,TRBV19,TRBJ1-6,-,CASSIAGARYNSPLHF,TGTGCCAGTAGTATAGCAGGGGCGCGATATAATTCACCCCTCCACTTT
TRBD2,TRBV18,TRBJ2-2,-,CASSPGLGNTGELFF,TGTGCCAGCTCACCGGGACTAGGGAACACCGGGGAGCTGTTTTTT
-,TRBV9,TRBJ1-2,-,CASSPLDRLGIGYTF,TGTGCCAGCAGCCCGTTGGACCGCCTCGGGATCGGCTACACCTTC
TRBD1,TRBV19,TRBJ1-2,-,CASSPKTGGGYTF,TGTGCCAGTAGCCCGAAGACAGGGGGTGGCTACACCTTC